This TCR beta chain was documented in a study of cytomegalovirus exposure and HLA in healthy donors. Study information: The early release's HLA-typed donors yielded 78 million or so unique TCRs. Whole-study findings and limits: Researchers catalogued approximately 170 TCR beta chains as cytomegalovirus-associated. A later analysis showed HLA-associated TCR beta chains outstripping equally common others in clonal expansion.

In the case of this clone: Its antigen is not known.

Primers included in the PCR were 60 Vbeta and 13 Jbeta primers. Clones were read by immunoSEQ multiplex PCR, and TCRdb kept only the in-frame ones, dropping some. The sample shows 80,000 to 95,000 clones, more than 80% of them seen only once. The germline V gene has CDR1 MDHEN and CDR2 SYDVKM. This CDR3 spans 12 amino acids. The germline V and J ends were trimmed by 3 bases and 4 bases, with 6 bases remaining between them. This TCR came from a woman in her 30s in good health and CMV-seronegative. The chain is built from TRBV28 and TRBJ1-2; D is unresolved. The sample was PBMCs. The CDR3 loop is CASSFKRYGYTF. CDR3 sequence (DNA): TGTGCCAGCAGTTTTAAGCGCTATGGCTACACCTTC.